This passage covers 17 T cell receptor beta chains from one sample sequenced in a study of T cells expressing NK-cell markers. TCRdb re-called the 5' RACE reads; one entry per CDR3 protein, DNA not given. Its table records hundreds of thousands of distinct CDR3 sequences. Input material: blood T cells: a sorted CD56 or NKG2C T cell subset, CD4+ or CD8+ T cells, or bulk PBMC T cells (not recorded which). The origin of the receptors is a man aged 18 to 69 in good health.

The CDR3 reads CASSPQTGQMNTEAFF. The chain combines TRBV18 with TRBJ1-1; the D gene TCRdb calls, TRBD1, cannot be checked with no DNA. Per the germline V gene, CDR1 is KGHSH and CDR2 is LQKENI. This CDR3 is 16 amino acids long.

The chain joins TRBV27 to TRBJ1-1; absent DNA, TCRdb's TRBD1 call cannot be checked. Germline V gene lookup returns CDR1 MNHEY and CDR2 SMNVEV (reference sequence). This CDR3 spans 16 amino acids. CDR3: CASSLSGQGPNTEAFF.

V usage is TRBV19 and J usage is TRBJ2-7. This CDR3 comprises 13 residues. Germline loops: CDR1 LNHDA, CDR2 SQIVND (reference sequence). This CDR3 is CASSIYPDFGQYF.

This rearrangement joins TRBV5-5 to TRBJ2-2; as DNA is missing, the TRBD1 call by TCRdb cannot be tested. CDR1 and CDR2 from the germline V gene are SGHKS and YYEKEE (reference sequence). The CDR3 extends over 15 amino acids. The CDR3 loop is CASSLTAGVSRELFF.

This CDR3 is CASSVEKGTEAFF. The rearrangement uses TRBV9 and TRBJ1-1. This CDR3 has 13 residues. Germline CDR1 SGDLS, CDR2 YYNGEE.

The CDR3 loop reads CASSQDAVGGFLGTEAFF. The V and J genes are TRBV4-1 and TRBJ1-1. Germline V lookup: CDR1 MGHRA, CDR2 YSYEKL. CDR3 size: 18 residues.

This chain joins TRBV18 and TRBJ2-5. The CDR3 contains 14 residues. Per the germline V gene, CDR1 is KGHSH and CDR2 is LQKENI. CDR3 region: CASSPQPNRETQYF. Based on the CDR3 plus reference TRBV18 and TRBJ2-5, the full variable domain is NAGVMQNPRHLVRRRGQEARLRCSPMKGHSHVYWYRQLPEEGLKFMVYLQKENIIDESGMPKERFSAEFPKEGPSILRIQQVVRGDSAAYFCASSPQPNRETQYFGPGTRLLVL.

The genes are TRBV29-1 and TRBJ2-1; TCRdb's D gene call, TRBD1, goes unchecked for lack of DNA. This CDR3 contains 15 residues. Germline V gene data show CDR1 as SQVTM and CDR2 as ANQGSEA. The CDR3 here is CSVESDRGVRNEQFF.

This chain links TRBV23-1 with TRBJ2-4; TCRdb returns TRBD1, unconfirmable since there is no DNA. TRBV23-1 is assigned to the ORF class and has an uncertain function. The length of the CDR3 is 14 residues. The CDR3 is CASSQHTGTGIQYF.

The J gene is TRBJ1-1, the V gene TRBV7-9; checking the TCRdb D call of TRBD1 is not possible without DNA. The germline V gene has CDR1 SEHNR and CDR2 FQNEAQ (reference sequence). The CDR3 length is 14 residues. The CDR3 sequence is CASSLSGDGTEASF.

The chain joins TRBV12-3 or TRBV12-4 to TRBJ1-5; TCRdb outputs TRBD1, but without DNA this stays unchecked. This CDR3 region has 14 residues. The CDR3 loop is CASSAGQSHQPQHF.

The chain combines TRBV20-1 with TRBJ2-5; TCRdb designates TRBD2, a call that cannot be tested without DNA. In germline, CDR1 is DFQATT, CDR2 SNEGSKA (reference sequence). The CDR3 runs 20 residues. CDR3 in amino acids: CSAPTDSGLAGGSRQETQYF.

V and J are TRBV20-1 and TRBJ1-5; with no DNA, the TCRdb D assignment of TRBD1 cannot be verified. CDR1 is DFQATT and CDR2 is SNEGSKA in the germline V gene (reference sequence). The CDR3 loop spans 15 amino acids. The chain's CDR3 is CSARTGEMFNQPQHF.

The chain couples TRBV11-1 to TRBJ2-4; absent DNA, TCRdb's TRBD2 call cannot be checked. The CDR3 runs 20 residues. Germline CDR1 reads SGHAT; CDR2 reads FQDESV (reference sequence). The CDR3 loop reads CASSLVPSGGGTLAKNIQYF.

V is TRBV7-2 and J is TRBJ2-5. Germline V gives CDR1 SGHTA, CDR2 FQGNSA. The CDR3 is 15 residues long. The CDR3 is CASSYYDIEEETQYF.

The CDR3 reads CASSLGVRIAGEDEQFF. The chain combines TRBV7-2 with TRBJ2-1; as DNA is missing, the TRBD2 call by TCRdb cannot be tested. The CDR3 consists of 17 residues. Germline loops: CDR1 SGHTA, CDR2 FQGNSA. Supplemented by reference TRBV7-2 and TRBJ2-1, the full variable domain reads GAGVSQSPSNKVTEKGKDVELRCDPISGHTALYWYRQSLGQGLEFLIYFQGNSAPDKSGLPSDRFSAERTGGSVSTLTIQRTQQEDSAVYLCASSLGVRIAGEDEQFFGPGTRLTVL.

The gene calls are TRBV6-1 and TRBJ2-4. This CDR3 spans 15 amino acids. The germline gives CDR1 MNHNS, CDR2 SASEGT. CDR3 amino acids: CASSERSMGYPRRYF.